Presented here are 17 T cell receptor beta chains from one specimen sequenced in a study of Ad26.COV2.S vaccination and SARS-CoV-2 variants. Specified treatment: 15 to 20 received Ad26.COV2.S at low or high dose, single or two shots; five or six received placebo; per-sample allocation not given. Collection of samples fell on day 63 after the first vaccine or placebo injection. Method: immunoSEQ multiplex PCR; TCRdb's copy keeps in-frame clones and lacks some. Of some 480,000 clones in the sample, 87% are singletons; the top ten hold about 13%. The sequencing here drew on peripheral blood, taken in a trial of Ad26.COV2.S vaccine versus placebo. The receptors originated from a person between 18 and 59 years old who received the Ad26.COV2.S COVID-19 vaccine or a placebo.

With respect to this clone: In the same sample, other DNA sequences code for this CDR3. The chain carries TRBV7-3 and TRBJ1-1, with D perhaps TRBD1 (5 bases). Germline V gene lookup returns CDR1 SGHTA and CDR2 FQGTGA. The V gene lost 5 bases and the J gene lost 5 bases, with 12 bases spanning the gap. CDR3 length: 13 residues. The CDR3 spells CASSPGRGTEAFF. CDR3 coding DNA: TGTGCCAGCAGCCCCGGCCGGGGGACTGAAGCTTTCTTT.

The V gene is TRBV3-1 (or the pseudogene TRBV3-2), the J gene TRBJ2-1, with D perhaps TRBD2 (7 bases). V lost 5 bases and J 15 bases, leaving 20 bases between the germline ends. The CDR3 sequence is 13 residues long. Germline V gene data show CDR1 as LGHDT and CDR2 as YNNKEL (reference sequence). DNA for the CDR3: TGTGCCAGCAGCGAGGGGGAAAGCGGGATTGGGTTCTTC. Translated, it gives CASSEGESGIGFF.

Here the CDR3 reads CSASFANGAGGYTF. In nucleotides, the CDR3 is TGCAGTGCTAGTTTTGCGAACGGGGCTGGGGGCTACACCTTC. The V call is TRBV20-1, the J call TRBJ1-2; D might be TRBD1 (5 bases). CDR1 and CDR2 from the germline V gene are DFQATT and SNEGSKA (reference sequence). The CDR3 loop spans 14 amino acids. Trimming stripped 3 bases from V and 8 bases from J, with 19 bases between.

This sequence joins TRBV27 and TRBJ2-3; tentatively, D is TRBD1 or TRBD2 (5 bases each). The ends were cut back, 2 bases at V and 6 bases at J, with 15 bases in the middle. The length of the CDR3 is 15 residues. Germline CDR1 and CDR2: MNHEY and SMNVEV (reference sequence). The CDR3 DNA sequence: TGTGCCAGCAGTTTAGGGGCCGGGGCCGGGGATACGCAGTATTTT. As protein: CASSLGAGAGDTQYF.

The rearrangement joins TRBV4-2 to TRBJ1-4; no reliable D call. Trimming left V 4 bases short and J 7 bases short, with 13 bases between. Germline V gene lookup returns CDR1 LGHNA and CDR2 YNFKEQ. The CDR3 contains 14 residues. This CDR3 is CASSPRGGSEKLFF. CDR3 DNA: TGTGCCAGCAGCCCCCGGGGAGGTAGTGAAAAACTGTTTTTT.

The DNA for the CDR3 is TGTGCCAGTAGTTGGCCGGGGGAGAACACCGGGGAGCTGTTTTTT. Protein product: CASSWPGENTGELFF. This sequence joins TRBV19 and TRBJ2-2, with TRBD2 as a possible D gene (6 bases). The CDR3 sequence is 15 residues long. V lost 5 bases and J lost 1, with 11 bases in between. Germline CDR1 reads LNHDA; CDR2 reads SQIVND (reference sequence).

V and J are TRBV5-1 and TRBJ1-4, with no clear D. The germline V gene encodes CDR1 SGHRS and CDR2 YFSETQ. This CDR3 has 13 amino acids. V lost 1 base and J 3 bases, leaving 4 bases between the germline ends. The DNA of the CDR3 is TGCGCCAGCAGCTTGCGGTCTAATGAAAAACTGTTTTTT. As protein: CASSLRSNEKLFF.

In this sample, this clone turned up a few times. The chain couples TRBV28 to TRBJ1-1, with a possible D match to TRBD1 (5 bases). The CDR3 totals 12 residues. The V end was cut by 5 bases, the J end by 7 bases, with 11 bases between. Per germline, CDR1 MDHEN and CDR2 SYDVKM. CDR3 loop: CASSEGTGEAFF. CDR3 coding DNA: TGTGCCAGCAGTGAAGGTACAGGTGAAGCTTTCTTT.

V usage is TRBV7-9 and J usage is TRBJ2-1, with D possibly being TRBD1 (6 bases). Germline V gene lookup returns CDR1 SEHNR and CDR2 FQNEAQ (reference sequence). V was shortened by 4 bases and J by 7 bases, with 26 bases between the two germline ends. This CDR3 comprises 18 residues. CDR3 loop: CASSSGPGQTVRGNEQFF. For the CDR3, the DNA is TGTGCCAGCAGCTCAGGGCCGGGACAAACCGTTCGTGGAAATGAGCAGTTCTTC.

Regarding this clone: Distinct nucleotide sequences in the sample also encode this CDR3. The rearrangement joins TRBV27 to TRBJ1-2; no clear D. The CDR3 is 13 residues long. V was cut by 2 bases and J by 4 bases, with 8 bases left in between. CDR1 is MNHEY, CDR2 SMNVEV, per germline (reference sequence). CDR3 DNA: TGTGCCAGCAGTTTACGGGGAATCTATGGCTACACCTTC. Translated, it gives CASSLRGIYGYTF.

The CDR3 region has the DNA TGTGCCAGCAGTGAAGGGACAGGGCATCCCCAGCATTTT. This encodes CASSEGTGHPQHF. The V gene is TRBV6-1, the J gene TRBJ1-5, with 8 bases that match TRBD1. Germline V gene data show CDR1 as MNHNS and CDR2 as SASEGT. Unmatched junction bases numbered 3, after V lost 1 base and J lost 10 bases. The CDR3 covers 13 residues.

The chain is built from TRBV5-6 and TRBJ2-7, with no clear D. Trimming left V 1 base short and J 1 base short, with 3 bases between. Germline CDR1 and CDR2: SGHDT and YYEEEE. The CDR3 covers 12 residues. CDR3: CASSLQSYEQYF. The DNA for the CDR3 is TGTGCCAGCAGCTTGCAGTCCTACGAGCAGTACTTC.

V gene TRBV7-2 combines with J gene TRBJ2-5; TRBD1 agrees at 7 bases. Germline trimming cut 5 bases from V and 4 bases from J; bases unmatched to any gene: 7. The V gene's germline CDR1 is SGHTA and CDR2 FQGNSA. The CDR3 is 14 amino acids. CDR3 loop: CASSPNRGPETQYF. Written as DNA, the CDR3 is TGTGCCAGCAGCCCGAACAGGGGACCAGAGACCCAGTACTTC.

V gene TRBV2 combines with J gene TRBJ2-7; 9 bases line up with TRBD2. The CDR3 extends over 13 amino acids. J lost 6 bases, V lost 8 bases, and 8 bases had no gene match. Germline-derived CDR1 and CDR2 are SNHLY and FYNNEI. CDR3 protein: CASGRAGGREQYF. The CDR3 coding sequence is TGTGCCAGCGGAAGAGCGGGGGGCCGCGAGCAGTACTTC. The whole variable domain, filled in from reference TRBV2 and TRBJ2-7, reads EPEVTQTPSHQVTQMGQEVILRCVPISNHLYFYWYRQILGQKVEFLVSFYNNEISEKSEIFDDQFSVERPDGSNFTLKIRSTKLEDSAMYFCASGRAGGREQYFGPGTRLTVT.

J is TRBJ2-5 and V is TRBV10-3; either TRBD1 or TRBD2 may fit D (5 bases each). The CDR3 is 15 amino acids. V was shortened by 0 bases and J by 1 base, with 9 bases between the two germline ends. Germline assignment: CDR1 ENHRY and CDR2 SYGVKD. The CDR3 coding sequence is TGTGCCATCAGTGAGTCGGGGACGGCCCAAGAGACCCAGTACTTC. This translates into CAISESGTAQETQYF.

The chain uses TRBV12-1 and TRBJ1-2; TRBD1 is the table's D call and was not checked against the DNA. TRBV12-1 is tagged as a pseudogene. This CDR3 has 17 amino acids. The CDR3 DNA sequence: TGTGCCAGCAGCTTCCATCCCCCCACAGGGGCTAACTATGGCTACACCTTC. Its translation: CASSFHPPTGANYGYTF.

The sample holds one count of this clone. The rearrangement links TRBV6-4 to TRBJ1-1; D is possibly TRBD1 (5 bases). V gave up 2 bases and J gave up 10 bases, with 11 bases separating them. The germline gives CDR1 MRHNA, CDR2 SNTAGT. The CDR3 covers 12 residues. CDR3 sequence (DNA): TGTGCCAGCAGTGACCCCCGGGGGAGAGCTTTCTTT. Its translation is CASSDPRGRAFF.